This T cell receptor (beta chain) was captured in a study of PD-1 blockade in classical Hodgkin lymphoma. Points from the study as a whole: The CD4+ diversity rise by C4D1 was clearest in complete responders.

This clone was seen only once. Its antigen is as yet unknown. V lost 0 bases, J lost 2 bases, and 13 bases lay in between. This CDR3 contains 16 residues. Looked up from germline, CDR1 is LGHNA and CDR2 is YNFKEQ. Method: immunoSEQ multiplex PCR; TCRdb's copy keeps in-frame clones and lacks some. The sample contains 66,000 or so clones, about two thirds of which appear only once. Each and every patient relapsed after autologous stem cell transplantation, and patients got differing brentuximab vedotin exposure. The sample was peripheral blood mononuclear cells (PBMCs), taken before the second cycle of nivolumab. The TCR originated in a human donor with classical Hodgkin lymphoma. This sequence joins TRBV4-2 and TRBJ1-2; no definite D call. CDR3 sequence (DNA): TGTGCCAGCAGCCAAGATAGAGCTCGGTCCAACTATGGCTACACCTTC. Protein product: CASSQDRARSNYGYTF.